Shown below are 16 T cell receptor beta chains from a single sample sequenced in a study of T cell repertoires in cytomegalovirus infection. Each CDR3 protein is one row after TCRdb ran MiXCR on the reads. The data show 350,000 to 500,000 distinct CDR3 sequences, with roughly 31% seen just once and roughly an eighth held by the top ten. Material for sequencing was PBMCs. These TCRs come from a human donor in good health (CMV status not recorded). Some clones in this sample may be carry-over from other donors' samples.

This clonotype was counted only a few times. J is TRBJ1-3 and V is TRBV7-8, with a possible D match to TRBD1 (6 bases). The germline V gene has CDR1 SGHVS and CDR2 FQNEAQ. Trimming took off 0 bases at V and 4 bases at J, with 13 bases between the two ends. The CDR3 is 16 residues long. CDR3 nucleotides: TGTGCCAGCAGCTTAGCCAGGGGAGGGCAAGGAAACACCATATATTTT. It codes for CASSLARGGQGNTIYF.

This sequence joins TRBV6-2 or TRBV6-3 and TRBJ2-1, with TRBD1 matching over 7 bases. This CDR3 contains 14 residues. Germline V gene data show CDR1 as MNHEY and CDR2 as SVGEGT. Trimming took 6 bases from V and 4 from J; bases not matched to a gene: 6. In nucleotides, the CDR3 is TGTGCCAGCAGGAATCAGGGGGTTTACAATGAGCAGTTCTTC. It encodes CASRNQGVYNEQFF.

Many counts were recorded for this clonotype. J is TRBJ2-3 and V is TRBV7-2; the D gene is possibly TRBD2 (6 bases). V dropped 6 bases and J dropped 4 bases, with 11 bases sitting between them. The CDR3 contains 13 residues. The V gene's germline CDR1 is SGHTA and CDR2 FQGNSA. The CDR3: CASSLSGADTQYF. CDR3 DNA sequence: TGTGCCAGCAGTTTATCGGGGGCAGATACGCAGTATTTT.

This clonotype was recorded a few times. The chain is built from TRBV12-3 or TRBV12-4 and TRBJ2-1; 10 nucleotides line up with TRBD2. The CDR3 covers 14 residues. After removal of 5 bases from V and 9 bases from J, the junction contained 7 bases not matched to a gene. The CDR3 coding sequence is TGTGCCAGCAGTAGCGGGGGGGCCTCAGGTGAGCAGTTCTTC. This translates into CASSSGGASGEQFF.

Notes on this clonotype: This may be a read error: a much more frequent sequence differs by one nucleotide. V is TRBV12-3 or TRBV12-4 and J is TRBJ2-3; 9 bases fit TRBD2. Trimming at V came to 7 bases and at J to 1 base, leaving 3 bases not matched to a gene. This CDR3 has 14 residues. This CDR3 reads CASTLAGGTDTQYF. CDR3 coding DNA: TGTGCCAGCACCTTAGCGGGGGGCACAGATACGCAGTATTTT.

The chain joins TRBV2 to TRBJ2-3, with 7 nucleotides matching TRBD2. From germline, CDR1 is SNHLY and CDR2 FYNNEI. The CDR3 covers 15 residues. The V gene end was trimmed by 2 bases and the J gene end by 2 bases; junction bases not matched to a gene: 4. The CDR3 protein is CASSEQRGSTDTQYF. The CDR3 region has the DNA TGTGCCAGCAGTGAACAGCGGGGTTCCACAGATACGCAGTATTTT. The entire variable domain, with the rest obtained from reference TRBV2 and TRBJ2-3, is as follows: EPEVTQTPSHQVTQMGQEVILRCVPISNHLYFYWYRQILGQKVEFLVSFYNNEISEKSEIFDDQFSVERPDGSNFTLKIRSTKLEDSAMYFCASSEQRGSTDTQYFGPGTRLTVL.

The chain has TRBV5-1 and TRBJ1-1; D ambiguous. V was shortened by 4 bases and J by 1 base, with 11 bases between the two germline ends. The CDR3 length is 14 residues. Germline V CDR1 and CDR2: SGHRS, YFSETQ. CDR3 nucleotide sequence: TGCGCCAGCAGCGGGAGACAAGAGAACACTGAAGCTTTCTTT. Translation: CASSGRQENTEAFF. The whole variable domain, remainder taken from reference TRBV5-1 and TRBJ1-1, is KAGVTQTPRYLIKTRGQQVTLSCSPISGHRSVSWYQQTPGQGLQFLFEYFSETQRNKGNFPGRFSGRQFSNSRSEMNVSTLELGDSALYLCASSGRQENTEAFFGQGTRLTVV.

This clonotype was counted many times. The V gene is TRBV7-2, the J gene TRBJ2-1; TRBD2 agrees at 11 bases. V shed 4 bases, J shed 3 bases, and the junction held 5 bases outside the gene matches. Germline V gives CDR1 SGHTA, CDR2 FQGNSA. CDR3 length: 16 residues. In DNA, the CDR3 is TGTGCCAGCAGCTACCGACTAGCGGGAAACTACAATGAGCAGTTCTTC. Translated, it gives CASSYRLAGNYNEQFF.

This clonotype was detected a few times. The chain has TRBV6-6 and TRBJ2-4, with D possibly being TRBD1 or TRBD2 (5 bases each). Germline V lookup: CDR1 MNHNY, CDR2 SVGAGI (reference sequence). CDR3 length: 15 amino acids. Trimming took off 6 bases at V and 5 bases at J, with 17 bases between the two ends. The CDR3 here is CASRTGPQIQNIQYF. Written as DNA, the CDR3 is TGTGCCAGCAGGACGGGGCCACAGATCCAAAACATTCAGTACTTC.

This clonotype was observed a handful of times. The chain links TRBV7-8 to TRBJ2-1, with D hard to call. With 6 bases removed from V and 3 bases from J, the gap between germline ends came to 9 bases. Germline V CDR1 and CDR2: SGHVS, FQNEAQ. The CDR3 spans 13 residues. CDR3 sequence reads: CASRSGFYNEQFF. The CDR3 DNA reads TGTGCCAGCAGATCCGGGTTCTACAATGAGCAGTTCTTC. Full variable domain (rest looked up from reference TRBV7-8 and TRBJ2-1): GAGVSQSPRYKVAKRGQDVALRCDPISGHVSLFWYQQALGQGPEFLTYFQNEAQLDKSGLPSDRFFAERPEGSVSTLKIQRTQQEDSAVYLCASRSGFYNEQFFGPGTRLTVL.

This clonotype turned up a few times. The rearrangement links TRBV6-1 to TRBJ1-5, with unresolved D. Germline loops: CDR1 MNHNS, CDR2 SASEGT. The CDR3 spans 11 residues. V was cut by 2 bases and J by 7 bases, with 3 bases left in between. The CDR3 protein is CASSETQPQHF. Written as DNA, the CDR3 is TGTGCCAGCAGTGAAACGCAGCCCCAGCATTTT.

The chain joins TRBV14 to TRBJ1-3; D gene unclear. CDR1 is SGHDN and CDR2 is FVKESK in the germline V gene. Trimming took off 0 bases at V and 3 bases at J, with 12 bases between the two ends. CDR3 size: 16 residues. The CDR3 region is CASSQDQSVGGNTIYF. The DNA of the CDR3 is TGTGCCAGCAGCCAAGATCAATCGGTCGGTGGAAACACCATATATTTT.

This clonotype showed up just a few times. This rearrangement joins TRBV6-5 to TRBJ1-3; D possibly corresponds to TRBD1 (5 bases). With 6 bases removed from V and 1 base from J, the gap between germline ends came to 13 bases. Germline values: CDR1 MNHEY, CDR2 SVGAGI. This CDR3 has 15 residues. The chain's CDR3 is CASSPDRQSGNTIYF. CDR3 DNA sequence: TGTGCCAGCAGCCCCGACCGACAGTCTGGAAACACCATATATTTT.

This clonotype has at least ten counts. The gene calls are TRBV7-2 and TRBJ2-5; tentatively, D is TRBD1 (7 bases). This CDR3 spans 16 amino acids. V shed 5 bases and J shed 5 bases, with 21 bases lying between them. Germline CDR1 SGHTA, CDR2 FQGNSA. The CDR3 is CASSVAGQLTSETQYF. In DNA, the CDR3 is TGTGCCAGCAGCGTGGCGGGACAGCTGACCTCGGAGACCCAGTACTTC.

A note on this clonotype: The junction and the germline gene differ at one end; a read error may be behind it. This chain links TRBV5-1 with TRBJ2-1; D uncertain. The CDR3 covers 14 residues. Germline lookup yields CDR1 SGHRS and CDR2 YFSETQ. CDR3 loop: CTSSLSSSNNEQFF. CDR3 DNA: TGCACCAGCAGCTTGAGCTCCTCGAACAATGAGCAGTTCTTC.

The table lists this clonotype with a few counts. The V call is TRBV14, the J call TRBJ2-3; D is uncertain. Trimming removed 4 bases from V and 3 bases from J, with 8 bases in between. The CDR3 has 13 residues. In germline, CDR1 is SGHDN, CDR2 FVKESK. The CDR3 loop reads CASSRFATDTQYF. For the CDR3, the DNA is TGTGCCAGCAGCCGGTTCGCGACAGATACGCAGTATTTT.